Below, 27 T cell receptor beta chains from the same sample are listed, as sequenced in a study of shared clonotypes between healthy human individuals. Clones were read by immunoSEQ multiplex PCR, and TCRdb kept only the in-frame ones, dropping some. The sample has millions of clones, 85% to 95% seen once. Sequencing was performed on naive CD4+ T cells from PBMCs. As to subset: CD45RA+ positively selected. These receptors originate from a man between 18 and 35 years old in good health. Some clones in this sample may be carry-over from other donors' samples.

The sample holds a few counts of this clone. The V and J genes are TRBV29-1 and TRBJ1-2; D is ambiguous. V lost 2 bases, J lost 8 bases, and 9 bases lay in between. The germline V gene has CDR1 SQVTM and CDR2 ANQGSEA. The CDR3 contains 11 residues. The CDR3 DNA follows: TGCAGCGTTGAACGGGGTACAGGCTACACCTTC. It specifies CSVERGTGYTF.

The rearrangement joins TRBV5-1 to TRBJ2-2; TRBD2 matches 11 bases. Unmatched junction bases numbered 6, after V lost 6 bases and J lost 2 bases. The CDR3 loop spans 16 amino acids. Germline CDR1 SGHRS, CDR2 YFSETQ. The CDR3 nucleotides are TGCGCCAGCACCGGGACTAGCGGACCAAACACCGGGGAGCTGTTTTTT. As protein: CASTGTSGPNTGELFF.

The CDR3 loop is CASSLTASRGPRSFSGELFF. The CDR3 region has the DNA TGTGCCAGCAGCTTAACGGCAAGCAGGGGCCCTCGTTCGTTTTCCGGGGAGCTGTTTTTT. The V gene is TRBV7-3, the J gene TRBJ2-2; possible D gene TRBD1, 6 bases. V was shortened by 0 bases and J by 6 bases, with 26 bases between the two germline ends. The CDR3 length is 20 residues. The germline gives CDR1 SGHTA, CDR2 FQGTGA.

The sample holds one count of this clone. The chain carries TRBV2 and TRBJ2-7, with D possibly TRBD1 on 5 matching bases. Germline V gives CDR1 SNHLY, CDR2 FYNNEI. V was clipped by 5 bases and J by 6 bases, with 14 bases between them. CDR3 length: 13 amino acids. The CDR3 reads CASSSEQGSEQYF. CDR3 in DNA: TGTGCCAGCAGTTCCGAGCAGGGTTCCGAGCAGTACTTC.

This clone was picked up a small number of times. The chain combines TRBV29-1 with TRBJ1-1, with TRBD1 matching over 7 bases. Trimming took 5 bases from V and 1 from J; bases not matched to a gene: 4. This CDR3 has 13 residues. Germline V gene data show CDR1 as SQVTM and CDR2 as ANQGSEA. The CDR3 here is CSVKQGSNTEAFF. The CDR3, as DNA: TGCAGCGTTAAACAGGGGTCGAACACTGAAGCTTTCTTT.

The CDR3 here is CASSAQGASYNEQFF. CDR3 coding DNA: TGTGCCAGCAGCGCCCAGGGGGCTTCCTACAATGAGCAGTTCTTC. The chain uses TRBV9 and TRBJ2-1; TRBD1 matches at 8 bases. From germline, CDR1 is SGDLS and CDR2 YYNGEE. The CDR3 runs to 15 residues. V trimming: 3 bases; J trimming: 1 base; junction bases outside the gene matches: 3.

The CDR3 sequence is CASRTTGAGELFF. DNA of the CDR3: TGTGCCAGCAGAACAACAGGGGCCGGGGAGCTGTTTTTT. The genes are TRBV28 and TRBJ2-2; the match to TRBD1 covers 7 bases. Germline assignment: CDR1 MDHEN and CDR2 SYDVKM. This CDR3 contains 13 residues. V was clipped by 6 bases and J by 6 bases; unmatched bases: 4.

Points on this clone: This CDR3 is also generated by other DNA sequences in the sample. V and J are TRBV9 and TRBJ1-5; 8 bases are shared with TRBD1. Trimming at V came to 3 bases and at J to 4 bases, leaving 3 bases not matched to a gene. Germline V lookup: CDR1 SGDLS, CDR2 YYNGEE. The CDR3 is made up of 14 amino acids. The CDR3 sequence is CASSATGGNQPQHF. CDR3 sequence (DNA): TGTGCCAGCAGCGCCACAGGGGGGAATCAGCCCCAGCATTTT.

The chain joins TRBV6-1 to TRBJ1-2; unclear D gene. The CDR3 consists of 13 residues. Germline assignment: CDR1 MNHNS and CDR2 SASEGT. Trimming stripped 7 bases from V and 2 bases from J, with 11 bases between. The CDR3 region is CASTPGRNYGYTF. The CDR3 bases are TGTGCCAGCACCCCCGGACGAAACTATGGCTACACCTTC.

V usage is TRBV6-6 and J usage is TRBJ2-7, with D tentatively TRBD1 or TRBD2 (5 bases each). This CDR3 is built from 14 residues. Trimming pared 3 bases from V and 3 bases from J, leaving 12 bases between. The germline V gene encodes CDR1 MNHNY and CDR2 SVGAGI (reference sequence). In DNA form, the CDR3 reads TGTGCCAGCAGTTATTTAGGGGCGGGCTACGAGCAGTACTTC. Protein product: CASSYLGAGYEQYF.

This clone was recorded once. Other DNA sequences of this sample code for an identical CDR3. The rearrangement uses TRBV28 and TRBJ1-2; no definite D call. V lost 7 bases and J 5 bases, leaving 11 bases between the germline ends. CDR3 length: 12 residues. CDR1 is MDHEN and CDR2 is SYDVKM in the germline V gene. CDR3 sequence: CASTSGNYGYTF. CDR3 DNA: TGTGCCAGCACCAGCGGCAATTATGGCTACACCTTC.

The V gene is TRBV6-4, the J gene TRBJ2-7, with TRBD1 matching 8 bases. V lost 6 bases to trimming and J lost 2 bases; unmatched junction nucleotides: 6. The germline V gene has CDR1 MRHNA and CDR2 SNTAGT. This CDR3 region has 14 residues. CDR3 DNA sequence: TGTGCCAGCAGGTCAGGGGGCTCCGCCTACGAGCAGTACTTC. As protein: CASRSGGSAYEQYF.

This chain uses TRBV6-6 with TRBJ1-4; a weak D match, TRBD1 (5 bases). The CDR3 runs to 14 residues. Per the germline V gene, CDR1 is MNHNY and CDR2 is SVGAGI (reference sequence). Trimming stripped 6 bases from V and 3 bases from J, with 11 bases between. As DNA, the CDR3 is TGTGCCAGCAGACGAGGGGCAGCTAATGAAAAACTGTTTTTT. Translated, it gives CASRRGAANEKLFF.

The rearrangement uses TRBV6-5 and TRBJ1-2; TRBD1 matches 7 bases. The J segment lost 2 bases and the V segment lost 5 bases, leaving 2 bases of the junction unmatched. In germline, CDR1 is MNHEY, CDR2 SVGAGI. The CDR3 runs to 13 residues. The CDR3 sequence: CASSPTGNYGYTF. In nucleotides, the CDR3 is TGTGCCAGCAGTCCGACAGGGAACTATGGCTACACCTTC.

V gene TRBV5-6 combines with J gene TRBJ2-2; no clear D. The CDR3 is 16 amino acids. V was trimmed by 0 bases and J by 2 bases, leaving 11 bases between them. Germline CDR1 SGHDT, CDR2 YYEEEE. CDR3 region: CASSLGMSRNTGELFF. The CDR3, as DNA: TGTGCCAGCAGCTTGGGGATGAGTCGTAACACCGGGGAGCTGTTTTTT.

This chain links TRBV6-6 with TRBJ2-3; 7 bases fit TRBD1. The ends lost 2 bases at V and 3 bases at J; junction bases unmatched: 8. Germline V gene data show CDR1 as MNHNY and CDR2 as SVGAGI (reference sequence). The CDR3 has 16 amino acids. CDR3 sequence: CASSYPRQGSTDTQYF. The CDR3 nucleotides are TGTGCCAGCAGTTACCCTAGACAGGGATCAACAGATACGCAGTATTTT.

The V gene is TRBV18, the J gene TRBJ1-2, with D unresolved. The V gene's germline CDR1 is KGHSH and CDR2 LQKENI. V was pared by 4 bases and J by 4 bases, with 19 bases between. The length of the CDR3 is 16 residues. This CDR3 reads CASSRGSPPGSYGYTF. Written as DNA, the CDR3 is TGTGCCAGCTCACGTGGCAGCCCTCCAGGCTCCTATGGCTACACCTTC.

V is TRBV6-5 and J is TRBJ2-1; perhaps TRBD2 as D (6 bases). CDR3 length equals 11 residues. V dropped 6 bases and J dropped 12 bases, with 12 bases sitting between them. Germline V lookup: CDR1 MNHEY, CDR2 SVGAGI. CDR3 nucleotide sequence: TGTGCCAGCAGGGGAGGTTATGGGCAGTTCTTC. Its protein is CASRGGYGQFF.

The DNA of the CDR3 is TGTGCCACCAGTAGTACGGGAACTTCCGAGCAGTACTTC. Its protein is CATSSTGTSEQYF. The chain couples TRBV15 to TRBJ2-7; TRBD2 might be the D (5 bases). The CDR3 contains 13 residues. Germline V gives CDR1 LNHNV, CDR2 YYDKDF (reference sequence). Deletions cut 6 bases from V and 6 bases from J, with 15 bases between. Complete variable domain (other parts from reference TRBV15 and TRBJ2-7): DAMVIQNPRYQVTQFGKPVTLSCSQTLNHNVMYWYQQKSSQAPKLLFHYYDKDFNNEADTPDNFQSRRPNTSFCFLDIRSPGLGDTAMYLCATSSTGTSEQYFGPGTRLTVT.

The chain carries TRBV5-6 and TRBJ2-3; 14 positions match TRBD2. Trimming took 4 bases from V and 2 from J; bases not matched to a gene: 3. This CDR3 spans 16 amino acids. Germline CDR1 SGHDT, CDR2 YYEEEE. CDR3 sequence (DNA): TGTGCCAGCAGCCAGGGACTAGCGGGAGCCACAGATACGCAGTATTTT. As protein: CASSQGLAGATDTQYF.

V is TRBV5-1 and J is TRBJ1-1; D is perhaps TRBD1 (5 bases). With 7 bases removed from V and 1 base from J, the gap between germline ends came to 17 bases. The CDR3 runs to 15 residues. Per germline, CDR1 SGHRS and CDR2 YFSETQ. CDR3: CASRPLGDGNTEAFF. The CDR3 bases are TGCGCCAGCCGACCCCTAGGGGATGGGAACACTGAAGCTTTCTTT.

This clone was observed a single time. The chain couples TRBV27 to TRBJ2-7; TRBD1 matches at 9 bases. The CDR3 is made up of 17 amino acids. Germline-derived CDR1 and CDR2 are MNHEY and SMNVEV (reference sequence). Unmatched junction bases numbered 19, after V lost 11 bases and J lost 2 bases. CDR3 sequence (DNA): TGTGCCTATCTTGCAGACAGGGGGATTCAAAGGGCCTACGAGCAGTACTTC. This sequence encodes CAYLADRGIQRAYEQYF.

The chain combines TRBV5-1 with TRBJ2-7; 7 nucleotides match TRBD2. After removal of 4 bases from V and 8 bases from J, the junction contained 15 bases not matched to a gene. CDR1 SGHRS and CDR2 YFSETQ come from the germline V gene. The CDR3 has 15 amino acids. CDR3 residues: CASSEPLADASKQYF. Here the CDR3 DNA reads TGCGCCAGCAGCGAGCCGCTAGCGGACGCGAGCAAGCAGTACTTC.

The chain employs TRBV6-5 and TRBJ1-3, with 8 bases lining up with TRBD1. CDR3 length equals 15 residues. Germline V gene lookup returns CDR1 MNHEY and CDR2 SVGAGI. J lost 5 bases, V lost 5 bases, and 8 bases had no gene match. CDR3 bases: TGTGCCAGCAGTAACCCGGGGGACAGGCGAAACACCATATATTTT. It codes for CASSNPGDRRNTIYF.

The chain employs TRBV5-1 and TRBJ1-4; 7 nucleotides agree with TRBD1. V lost 3 bases to trimming and J lost 7 bases; unmatched junction nucleotides: 9. CDR3 length: 15 residues. CDR1 SGHRS and CDR2 YFSETQ come from the germline V gene. CDR3 nucleotides: TGCGCCAGCAGCTCACAGGGGTCTGAGGGTGAAAAACTGTTTTTT. Its translation: CASSSQGSEGEKLFF. The full variable domain, in which reference TRBV5-1 and TRBJ1-4 provide the parts outside the CDR3, is KAGVTQTPRYLIKTRGQQVTLSCSPISGHRSVSWYQQTPGQGLQFLFEYFSETQRNKGNFPGRFSGRQFSNSRSEMNVSTLELGDSALYLCASSSQGSEGEKLFFGSGTQLSVL.

The chain employs TRBV7-2 and TRBJ2-1, with unresolved D. Germline loops: CDR1 SGHTA, CDR2 FQGNSA. The CDR3 loop spans 15 amino acids. With 2 bases removed from V and 8 bases from J, the gap between germline ends came to 16 bases. The CDR3 here is CASSLSGTNTHEQFF. CDR3 nucleotides: TGTGCCAGCAGCTTATCGGGCACCAATACGCATGAGCAGTTCTTC. Full variable domain (remainder filled in from reference TRBV7-2 and TRBJ2-1): GAGVSQSPSNKVTEKGKDVELRCDPISGHTALYWYRQSLGQGLEFLIYFQGNSAPDKSGLPSDRFSAERTGGSVSTLTIQRTQQEDSAVYLCASSLSGTNTHEQFFGPGTRLTVL.

The chain is built from TRBV7-8 and TRBJ2-7, with 10 bases aligning to TRBD1. V trimming: 3 bases; J trimming: 12 bases; junction bases outside the gene matches: 11. The CDR3 loop spans 14 amino acids. Germline CDR1 is SGHVS and CDR2 is FQNEAQ. CDR3 in amino acids: CASSLRETGGVAYF. The DNA of the CDR3 is TGTGCCAGCAGCTTGCGTGAGACAGGGGGCGTAGCGTACTTC.